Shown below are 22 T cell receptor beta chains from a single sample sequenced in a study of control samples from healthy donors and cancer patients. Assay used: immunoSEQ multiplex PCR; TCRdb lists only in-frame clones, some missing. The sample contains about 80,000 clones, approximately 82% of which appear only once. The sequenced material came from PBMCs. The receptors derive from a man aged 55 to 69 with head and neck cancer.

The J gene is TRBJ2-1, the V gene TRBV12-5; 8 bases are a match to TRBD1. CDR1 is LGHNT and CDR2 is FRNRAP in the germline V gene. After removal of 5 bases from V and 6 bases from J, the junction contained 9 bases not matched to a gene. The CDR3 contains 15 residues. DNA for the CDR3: TGTGCTAGTGGTAACCGTGACAGGGGTATCAATGAGCAGTTCTTC. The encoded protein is CASGNRDRGINEQFF.

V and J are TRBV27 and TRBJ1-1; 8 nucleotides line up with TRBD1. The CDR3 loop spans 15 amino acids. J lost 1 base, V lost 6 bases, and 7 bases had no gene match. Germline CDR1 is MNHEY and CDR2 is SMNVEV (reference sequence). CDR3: CASSRTGWGNTEAFF. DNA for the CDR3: TGTGCCAGCAGCCGGACAGGGTGGGGGAACACTGAAGCTTTCTTT.

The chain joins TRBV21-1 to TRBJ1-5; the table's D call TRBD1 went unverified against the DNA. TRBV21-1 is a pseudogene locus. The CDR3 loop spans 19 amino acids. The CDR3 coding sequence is TGTGCCAGCAGCGGACGAGGACAGGGTGGAAAACGTAGCAATCAGCCCCAGCATTTT. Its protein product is CASSGRGQGGKRSNQPQHF.

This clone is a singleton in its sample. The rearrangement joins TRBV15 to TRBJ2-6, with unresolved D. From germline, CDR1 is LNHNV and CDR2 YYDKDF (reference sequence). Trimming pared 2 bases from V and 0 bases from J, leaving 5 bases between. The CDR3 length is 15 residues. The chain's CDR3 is CATSRMASGANVLTF. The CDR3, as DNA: TGTGCCACCAGCAGAATGGCCTCTGGGGCCAACGTCCTGACTTTC.

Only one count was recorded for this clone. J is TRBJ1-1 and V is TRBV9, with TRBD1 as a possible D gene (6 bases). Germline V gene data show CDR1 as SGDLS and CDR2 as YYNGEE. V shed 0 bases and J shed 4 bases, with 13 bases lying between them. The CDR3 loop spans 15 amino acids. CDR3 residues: CASSVEGGRFTEAFF. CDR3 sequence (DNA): TGTGCCAGCAGCGTAGAGGGGGGCCGGTTCACTGAAGCTTTCTTT. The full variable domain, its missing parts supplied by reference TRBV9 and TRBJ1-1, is DSGVTQTPKHLITATGQRVTLRCSPRSGDLSVYWYQQSLDQGLQFLIQYYNGEERAKGNILERFSAQQFPDLHSELNLSSLELGDSALYFCASSVEGGRFTEAFFGQGTRLTVV.

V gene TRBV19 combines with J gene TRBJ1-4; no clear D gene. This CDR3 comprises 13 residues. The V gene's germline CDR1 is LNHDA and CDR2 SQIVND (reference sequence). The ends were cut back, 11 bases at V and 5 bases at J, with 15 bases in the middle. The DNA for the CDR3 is TGTGCCTCAATAGGGCCACCGAATGAAAAACTGTTTTTT. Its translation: CASIGPPNEKLFF.

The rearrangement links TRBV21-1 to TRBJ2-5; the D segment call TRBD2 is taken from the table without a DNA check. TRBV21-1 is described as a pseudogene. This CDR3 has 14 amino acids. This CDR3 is CASSIGGIQETQYF. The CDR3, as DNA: TGTGCCAGCAGCATAGGCGGAATACAAGAGACCCAGTACTTC.

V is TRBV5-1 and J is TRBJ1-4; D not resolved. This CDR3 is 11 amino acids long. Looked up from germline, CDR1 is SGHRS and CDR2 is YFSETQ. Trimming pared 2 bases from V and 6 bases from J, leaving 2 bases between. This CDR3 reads CASSLDEKLFF. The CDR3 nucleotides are TGCGCCAGCAGCTTAGATGAAAAACTGTTTTTT. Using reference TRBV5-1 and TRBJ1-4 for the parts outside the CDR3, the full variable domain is KAGVTQTPRYLIKTRGQQVTLSCSPISGHRSVSWYQQTPGQGLQFLFEYFSETQRNKGNFPGRFSGRQFSNSRSEMNVSTLELGDSALYLCASSLDEKLFFGSGTQLSVL.

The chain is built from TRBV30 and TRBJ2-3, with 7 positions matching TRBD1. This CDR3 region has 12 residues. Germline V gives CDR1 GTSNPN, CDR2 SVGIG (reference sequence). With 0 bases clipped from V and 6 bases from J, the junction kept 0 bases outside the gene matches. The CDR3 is CAWSVQGDTQYF. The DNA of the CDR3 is TGTGCCTGGAGTGTACAGGGGGATACGCAGTATTTT.

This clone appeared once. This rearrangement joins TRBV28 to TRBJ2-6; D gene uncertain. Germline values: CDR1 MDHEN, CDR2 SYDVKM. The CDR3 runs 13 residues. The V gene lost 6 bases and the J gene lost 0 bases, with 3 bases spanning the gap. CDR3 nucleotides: TGTGCCAGCAGCCTCTCTGGGGCCAACGTCCTGACTTTC. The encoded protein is CASSLSGANVLTF.

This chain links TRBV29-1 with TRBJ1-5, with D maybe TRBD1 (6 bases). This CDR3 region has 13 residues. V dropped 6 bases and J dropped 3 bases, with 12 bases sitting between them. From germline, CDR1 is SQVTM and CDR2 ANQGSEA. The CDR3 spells CSVAGDTNQPQHF. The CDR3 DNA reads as TGCAGCGTCGCGGGGGACACCAATCAGCCCCAGCATTTT.

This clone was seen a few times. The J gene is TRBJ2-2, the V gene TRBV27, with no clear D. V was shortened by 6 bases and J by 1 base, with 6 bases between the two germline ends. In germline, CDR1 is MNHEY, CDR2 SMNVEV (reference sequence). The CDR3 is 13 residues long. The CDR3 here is CASSFRNTGELFF. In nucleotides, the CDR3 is TGTGCCAGCAGCTTCAGGAACACCGGGGAGCTGTTTTTT.

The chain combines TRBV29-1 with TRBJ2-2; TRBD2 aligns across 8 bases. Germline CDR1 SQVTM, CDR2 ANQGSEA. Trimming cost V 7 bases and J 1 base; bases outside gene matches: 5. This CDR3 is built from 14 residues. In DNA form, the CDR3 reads TGCAGCGCCGGGGGGGCGGGGAACACCGGGGAGCTGTTTTTT. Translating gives CSAGGAGNTGELFF.

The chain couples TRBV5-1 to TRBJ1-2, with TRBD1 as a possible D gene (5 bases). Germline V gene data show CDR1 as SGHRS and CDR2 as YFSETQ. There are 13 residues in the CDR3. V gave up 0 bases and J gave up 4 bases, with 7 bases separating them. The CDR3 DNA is TGCGCCAGCAGCTTGGACAGGAGCTATGGCTACACCTTC. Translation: CASSLDRSYGYTF.

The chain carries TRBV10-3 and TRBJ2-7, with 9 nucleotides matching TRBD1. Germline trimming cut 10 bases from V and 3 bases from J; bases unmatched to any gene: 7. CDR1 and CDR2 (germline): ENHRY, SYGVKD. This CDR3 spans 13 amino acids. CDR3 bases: TGTGCCACCTTTAAGGGACAGGGCTACGAGCAGTACTTC. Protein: CATFKGQGYEQYF.

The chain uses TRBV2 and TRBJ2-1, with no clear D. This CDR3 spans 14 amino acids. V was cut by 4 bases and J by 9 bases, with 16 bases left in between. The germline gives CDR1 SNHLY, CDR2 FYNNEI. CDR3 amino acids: CASSVREVAREQFF. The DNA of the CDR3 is TGTGCCAGCAGTGTACGAGAAGTTGCACGTGAGCAGTTCTTC. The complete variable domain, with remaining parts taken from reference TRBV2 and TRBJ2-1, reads EPEVTQTPSHQVTQMGQEVILRCVPISNHLYFYWYRQILGQKVEFLVSFYNNEISEKSEIFDDQFSVERPDGSNFTLKIRSTKLEDSAMYFCASSVREVAREQFFGPGTRLTVL.

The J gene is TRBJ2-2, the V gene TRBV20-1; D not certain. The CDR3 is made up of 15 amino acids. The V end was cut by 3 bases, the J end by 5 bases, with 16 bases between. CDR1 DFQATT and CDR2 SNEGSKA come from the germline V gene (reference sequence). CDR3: CSASPGVSRTGELFF. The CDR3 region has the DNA TGCAGTGCTAGTCCTGGGGTCAGCAGGACCGGGGAGCTGTTTTTT.

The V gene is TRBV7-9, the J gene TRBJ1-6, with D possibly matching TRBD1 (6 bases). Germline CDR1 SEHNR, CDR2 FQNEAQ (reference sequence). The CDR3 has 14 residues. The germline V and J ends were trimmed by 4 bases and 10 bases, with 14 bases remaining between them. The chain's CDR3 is CASSSTGLNSPLHF. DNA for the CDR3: TGTGCCAGCAGCTCGACAGGTCTCAACTCACCCCTCCACTTT. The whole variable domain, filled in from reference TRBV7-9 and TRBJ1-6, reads DTGVSQNPRHKITKRGQNVTFRCDPISEHNRLYWYRQTLGQGPEFLTYFQNEAQLEKSRLLSDRFSAERPKGSFSTLEIQRTEQGDSAMYLCASSSTGLNSPLHFGNGTRLTVT.

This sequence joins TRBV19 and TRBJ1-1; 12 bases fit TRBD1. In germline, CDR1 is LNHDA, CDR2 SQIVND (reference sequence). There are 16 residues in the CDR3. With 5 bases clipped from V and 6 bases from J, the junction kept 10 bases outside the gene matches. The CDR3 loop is CASSPGTGGHGPEAFF. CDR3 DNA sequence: TGTGCCAGTAGTCCCGGGACAGGGGGCCATGGGCCTGAAGCTTTCTTT.

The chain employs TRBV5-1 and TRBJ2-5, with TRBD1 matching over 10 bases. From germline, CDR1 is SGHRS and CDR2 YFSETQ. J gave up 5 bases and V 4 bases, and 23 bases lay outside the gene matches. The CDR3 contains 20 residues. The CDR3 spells CASSLLKRYPGTGVTETQYF. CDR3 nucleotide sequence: TGCGCCAGCAGCCTTTTGAAAAGGTACCCCGGGACAGGGGTGACGGAGACCCAGTACTTC.

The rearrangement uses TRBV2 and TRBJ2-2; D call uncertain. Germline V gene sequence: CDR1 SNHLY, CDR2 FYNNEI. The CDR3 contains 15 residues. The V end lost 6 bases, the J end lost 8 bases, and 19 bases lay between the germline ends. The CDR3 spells CASSQSSRNAGELFF. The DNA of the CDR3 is TGTGCCAGCAGCCAATCCTCACGGAACGCGGGGGAGCTGTTTTTT. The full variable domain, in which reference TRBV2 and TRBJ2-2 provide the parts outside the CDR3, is EPEVTQTPSHQVTQMGQEVILRCVPISNHLYFYWYRQILGQKVEFLVSFYNNEISEKSEIFDDQFSVERPDGSNFTLKIRSTKLEDSAMYFCASSQSSRNAGELFFGEGSRLTVL.

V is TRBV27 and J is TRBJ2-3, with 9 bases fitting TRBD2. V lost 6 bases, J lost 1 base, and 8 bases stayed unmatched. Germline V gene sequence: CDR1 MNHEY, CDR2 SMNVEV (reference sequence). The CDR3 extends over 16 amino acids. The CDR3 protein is CASRHSTSGRTDTQYF. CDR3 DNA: TGTGCCAGCAGGCACTCGACTAGCGGCCGCACAGATACGCAGTATTTT.